The 16 T cell receptor beta chains below come from one sample, sequenced in a study of CD8 T cells in ankylosing spondylitis. TCRdb analysed the 5' RACE reads with MiXCR anew, one entry per CDR3 protein. The table records approximately 150,000 distinct CDR3 sequences, approximately 32% of them present only once. Sequencing was done on a sample of synovial fluid, either unsorted or a sorted T cell fraction (not recorded which). The receptor source for this set is a male donor with ankylosing spondylitis.

The table lists this clonotype with a few counts. The genes are TRBV20-1 and TRBJ1-1, with 9 positions matching TRBD1. Germline CDR1 is DFQATT and CDR2 is SNEGSKA (reference sequence). The V gene end was trimmed by 1 base and the J gene end by 11 bases; junction bases not matched to a gene: 5. This CDR3 has 12 residues. The CDR3 reads CSARAGGTGAFF. CDR3 bases: TGCAGTGCTAGAGCAGGCGGGACAGGGGCTTTCTTT.

This clonotype is termed medium-sized (0.01 to 0.1%). CDR3 loop: CAISAGLGPAGNYEQYF. The CDR3, as DNA: TGTGCCATCAGTGCTGGTCTAGGGCCAGCGGGGAACTACGAGCAGTACTTC. The rearrangement joins TRBV10-3 to TRBJ2-7, with TRBD2 matching over 7 bases. The CDR3 covers 17 residues. Germline V gene lookup returns CDR1 ENHRY and CDR2 SYGVKD. Germline trimming cut 4 bases from V and 3 bases from J; bases unmatched to any gene: 15.

This clonotype was found a few times. The rearrangement links TRBV20-1 to TRBJ1-1, with unresolved D. V dropped 2 bases and J dropped 0 bases, with 7 bases sitting between them. CDR1 is DFQATT and CDR2 is SNEGSKA in the germline V gene (reference sequence). This CDR3 contains 13 residues. The CDR3 loop reads CSARREVNTEAFF. The CDR3 DNA follows: TGCAGTGCTAGAAGGGAGGTGAACACTGAAGCTTTCTTT.

This clonotype has only a few counts. The rearrangement links TRBV4-3 to TRBJ2-7, with TRBD1 as a possible D gene (5 bases). CDR1 and CDR2 from the germline V gene are LGHNA and YSLEER. V lost 0 bases and J 9 bases, leaving 12 bases between the germline ends. The CDR3 consists of 13 residues. The CDR3 DNA reads as TGCGCCAGCAGCCAAGAGTTCCAGGGCGGGCAGTACTTC. It codes for CASSQEFQGGQYF.

This clonotype is medium-sized (0.01 to 0.1%) in the sample. The chain uses TRBV27 and TRBJ1-2, with D maybe TRBD1 (6 bases). In germline, CDR1 is MNHEY, CDR2 SMNVEV (reference sequence). Trimming removed 6 bases from V and 8 bases from J, with 16 bases in between. The CDR3 is 13 amino acids. CDR3 sequence: CASSPNRDRGYTF. For the CDR3, the DNA is TGTGCCAGCAGCCCGAACAGGGATAGAGGCTACACCTTC.

On this clonotype: One base away lies a much larger clone, so this may be a sequencing read error. A read error is likely, as this CDR3 ends without the conserved phenylalanine or tryptophan. The chain carries TRBV10-3 and TRBJ2-1; TRBD1 is a possible D gene (5 bases). This CDR3 region has 11 residues. The ends were cut back, 6 bases at V and 6 bases at J, with 6 bases in the middle. Germline CDR1 and CDR2: ENHRY and SYGVKD. The CDR3 sequence: CAISRANEQFL. The CDR3 DNA reads TGTGCCATCAGCAGGGCCAATGAGCAGTTCCTC.

The V gene is TRBV5-8, the J gene TRBJ2-3; 8 bases map to TRBD2. Germline lookup yields CDR1 SGHTS and CDR2 YDEGEE. The J segment lost 0 bases and the V segment lost 3 bases, leaving 3 bases of the junction unmatched. The CDR3 runs 15 residues. The CDR3 bases are TGTGCCAGCAGCTCAGGGACTAGGAGCACAGATACGCAGTATTTT. This encodes CASSSGTRSTDTQYF.

This clonotype was found a few times. The rearrangement uses TRBV7-3 and TRBJ2-1; D gene unclear. Trimming left V 2 bases short and J 8 bases short, with 10 bases between. Germline CDR1 is SGHTA and CDR2 is FQGTGA. There are 13 residues in the CDR3. CDR3 coding DNA: TGTGCCAGCAGCTTAGACCCTACGGATGAGCAGTTCTTC. Translating it yields CASSLDPTDEQFF.

The J gene is TRBJ1-1, the V gene TRBV14; D is undetermined. V lost 4 bases and J lost 5, with 17 bases in between. The CDR3 has 15 amino acids. Germline-derived CDR1 and CDR2 are SGHDN and FVKESK. As DNA, the CDR3 is TGTGCCAGCAGCCTCATTTCGGGCGGGAGAACTGAAGCTTTCTTT. Encoded protein: CASSLISGGRTEAFF.

The chain uses TRBV6-2 or TRBV6-3 and TRBJ2-1; the match to TRBD1 covers 7 bases. V trimming: 5 bases; J trimming: 3 bases; junction bases outside the gene matches: 16. This CDR3 comprises 18 residues. Germline-derived CDR1 and CDR2 are MNHEY and SVGEGT. This CDR3 reads CASSRSGTASTLYNEQFF. The CDR3 nucleotides read TGTGCCAGCAGTCGGTCCGGGACAGCTAGCACACTCTACAATGAGCAGTTCTTC.

The genes are TRBV28 and TRBJ2-7; D is possibly TRBD1 (5 bases). This CDR3 has 18 residues. In germline, CDR1 is MDHEN, CDR2 SYDVKM. With 4 bases removed from V and 0 bases from J, the gap between germline ends came to 22 bases. As DNA, the CDR3 is TGTGCCAGCAGTTCTTTCAGCGTGGCGGTTCAGGGCTCCTACGAGCAGTACTTC. Translated: CASSSFSVAVQGSYEQYF.

The chain combines TRBV29-1 with TRBJ1-1; D is unresolved. The CDR3 consists of 13 residues. CDR1 is SQVTM, CDR2 ANQGSEA, per germline. Trimming removed 5 bases at V and 6 bases at J, with 16 bases between. The CDR3 coding sequence is TGCAGCGTTAGGGTAGGGTGGTTAGCTGAAGCTTTCTTT. It codes for CSVRVGWLAEAFF. Variable domain in full (rest from reference TRBV29-1 and TRBJ1-1): SAVISQKPSRDICQRGTSLTIQCQVDSQVTMMFWYRQQPGQSLTLIATANQGSEATYESGFVIDKFPISRPNLTFSTLTVSNMSPEDSSIYLCSVRVGWLAEAFFGQGTRLTVV.

The chain uses TRBV2 and TRBJ2-1; 14 bases agree with TRBD2. Germline CDR1 SNHLY, CDR2 FYNNEI. V dropped 5 bases and J dropped 9; count of bases not matched to a gene: 9. The CDR3 is 16 residues long. As DNA, the CDR3 is TGTGCCAGCAGTCGGAGAGGGACTAGCGGGGGCGGTGAGCAGTTCTTC. Protein sequence: CASSRRGTSGGGEQFF.

This clonotype has only a few counts. The rearrangement joins TRBV6-5 to TRBJ2-2, with D perhaps TRBD1 (5 bases). Trimming stripped 2 bases from V and 9 bases from J, with 10 bases between. The length of the CDR3 is 13 residues. Germline values: CDR1 MNHEY, CDR2 SVGAGI. CDR3 sequence (DNA): TGTGCCAGCAGTTACGAGGCAGGGAGGGAGCTGTTTTTT. Its translation: CASSYEAGRELFF.

The chain joins TRBV15 to TRBJ2-6; 7 bases fit TRBD1. The CDR3 has 15 residues. Unmatched junction bases numbered 2, after V lost 4 bases and J lost 2 bases. CDR1 and CDR2 (germline): LNHNV, YYDKDF (reference sequence). This CDR3 reads CATSKDRAGANVLTF. The CDR3 DNA follows: TGTGCCACCAGCAAAGACAGGGCTGGGGCCAACGTCCTGACTTTC.

Here the CDR3 reads CASGGGRNEQFF. CDR3 bases: TGTGCCAGCGGGGGAGGGCGAAATGAGCAGTTCTTC. The rearrangement joins TRBV7-2 to TRBJ2-1, with 7 bases that match TRBD2. Germline V gene lookup returns CDR1 SGHTA and CDR2 FQGNSA. The junction had 5 bases not matched to a gene; V was cut back by 8 bases and J by 7 bases. CDR3 length: 12 residues. Combining the CDR3 with reference TRBV7-2 and TRBJ2-1 gives the whole variable domain GAGVSQSPSNKVTEKGKDVELRCDPISGHTALYWYRQSLGQGLEFLIYFQGNSAPDKSGLPSDRFSAERTGGSVSTLTIQRTQQEDSAVYLCASGGGRNEQFFGPGTRLTVL.